These 18 T cell receptor beta chains were sequenced from one sample in a study of T cell repertoires in cytomegalovirus infection. Via MiXCR, TCRdb re-called the reads, giving one row per CDR3 protein. The table records 230,000 or so distinct CDR3 sequences, over 15% of them present only once. The sequenced material came from CD8+ T cells from PBMCs. The receptors here all came from a human donor in good health (CMV status not recorded). Some clones in this sample may be carry-over from other donors' samples.

This clonotype has just a few counts. The V and J genes are TRBV6-2 or TRBV6-3 and TRBJ2-1, with D maybe TRBD2 (5 bases). The CDR3 extends over 15 amino acids. V was cut by 2 bases and J by 4 bases, with 12 bases left in between. Germline V gene data show CDR1 as MNHEY and CDR2 as SVGEGT. CDR3 DNA sequence: TGTGCCAGCAGTTACGTCGGCGGGCCGTACAATGAGCAGTTCTTC. As protein: CASSYVGGPYNEQFF.

V usage is TRBV6-4 and J usage is TRBJ1-4, with D possibly matching TRBD1 (6 bases). The CDR3 totals 15 residues. The V end was cut by 3 bases, the J end by 8 bases, with 16 bases between. Germline CDR1 reads MRHNA; CDR2 reads SNTAGT. The CDR3 DNA is TGTGCCAGCAGTGAGTCGACAGGACGGGCAGAAAAACTGTTTTTT. This encodes CASSESTGRAEKLFF.

This clonotype occurred a few times. The chain joins TRBV20-1 to TRBJ2-3; no firm D call. Germline values: CDR1 DFQATT, CDR2 SNEGSKA (reference sequence). The CDR3 consists of 15 residues. V was cut by 6 bases and J by 0 bases, with 16 bases left in between. The CDR3 loop is CSALRPASSTDTQYF. For the CDR3, the DNA is TGCAGTGCCTTAAGACCGGCATCTAGCACAGATACGCAGTATTTT.

V usage is TRBV9 and J usage is TRBJ1-1, with D perhaps TRBD1 (5 bases). V lost 0 bases and J 3 bases, leaving 15 bases between the germline ends. The germline gives CDR1 SGDLS, CDR2 YYNGEE. The CDR3 sequence is 16 residues long. The CDR3: CASSVGREVRHTEAFF. CDR3 coding DNA: TGTGCCAGCAGCGTAGGCAGGGAGGTGAGGCACACTGAAGCTTTCTTT.

As DNA, the CDR3 is TGTGCCACCGAGACAGATAGCACAGATACGCAGTATTTT. Its protein is CATETDSTDTQYF. The chain is built from TRBV15 and TRBJ2-3; maybe TRBD1 (5 bases). V lost 8 bases and J lost 0, with 9 bases in between. Germline V gives CDR1 LNHNV, CDR2 YYDKDF (reference sequence). This CDR3 has 13 amino acids.

The V gene is TRBV19, the J gene TRBJ2-1, with TRBD1 matching 9 bases. The trim removed 3 bases at V and 6 bases at J, leaving 6 bases unmatched. The germline V gene has CDR1 LNHDA and CDR2 SQIVND (reference sequence). The CDR3 is 15 amino acids. Written as DNA, the CDR3 is TGTGCCAGTAGTATTGGGACAGGGTTAACCAATGAGCAGTTCTTC. It specifies CASSIGTGLTNEQFF. Full variable domain (outside the CDR3, taken from reference TRBV19 and TRBJ2-1): DGGITQSPKYLFRKEGQNVTLSCEQNLNHDAMYWYRQDPGQGLRLIYYSQIVNDFQKGDIAEGYSVSREKKESFPLTVTSAQKNPTAFYLCASSIGTGLTNEQFFGPGTRLTVL.

This chain uses TRBV20-1 with TRBJ2-1; 9 nucleotides match TRBD1. This CDR3 contains 12 residues. Germline assignment: CDR1 DFQATT and CDR2 SNEGSKA (reference sequence). Trimming cost V 7 bases and J 7 bases; bases outside gene matches: 5. CDR3 in DNA: TGCAGTGTGGTGGGACAGGGTAATGAGCAGTTCTTC. As protein: CSVVGQGNEQFF.

Only a few counts were recorded for this clonotype. The rearrangement joins TRBV9 to TRBJ1-1, with D tentatively TRBD1 (5 bases). The germline CDR1 and CDR2 sequences are SGDLS and YYNGEE. This CDR3 has 16 amino acids. Trimming took off 0 bases at V and 7 bases at J, with 19 bases between the two ends. The CDR3 DNA reads as TGTGCCAGCAGCGTAGATGGTGGGAGGACAAGTGGTGAAGCTTTCTTT. Translating gives CASSVDGGRTSGEAFF.

There are a few counts of this clonotype. The V call is TRBV4-1, the J call TRBJ2-7; D perhaps matches TRBD1 (6 bases). This CDR3 spans 15 amino acids. Germline CDR1 reads MGHRA; CDR2 reads YSYEKL. V lost 4 bases and J lost 0, with 13 bases in between. The CDR3 is CASSPGTSLSYEQYF. In DNA form, the CDR3 reads TGCGCCAGCAGCCCTGGGACATCCCTCTCCTACGAGCAGTACTTC.

This clonotype was detected ten times or more. This chain connects TRBV7-9 to TRBJ2-7, with 8 positions matching TRBD1. Germline lookup yields CDR1 SEHNR and CDR2 FQNEAQ (reference sequence). The junction had 7 bases not matched to a gene; V was cut back by 3 bases and J by 3 bases. There are 15 residues in the CDR3. CDR3 residues: CASSFTRDRIYEQYF. In DNA, the CDR3 is TGTGCCAGCAGCTTCACCCGGGACAGGATCTACGAGCAGTACTTC.

This chain connects TRBV2 to TRBJ2-3, with TRBD1 identical over 8 bases. Germline V gene data show CDR1 as SNHLY and CDR2 as FYNNEI. V gave up 2 bases and J gave up 3 bases; unmatched junction bases: 4. The CDR3 covers 15 residues. CDR3 sequence reads: CASSEPRQGTDTQYF. As DNA, the CDR3 is TGTGCCAGCAGTGAACCCCGACAGGGGACAGATACGCAGTATTTT. Full variable domain (missing parts from reference TRBV2 and TRBJ2-3): EPEVTQTPSHQVTQMGQEVILRCVPISNHLYFYWYRQILGQKVEFLVSFYNNEISEKSEIFDDQFSVERPDGSNFTLKIRSTKLEDSAMYFCASSEPRQGTDTQYFGPGTRLTVL.

The chain has TRBV5-6 and TRBJ2-2, with D unresolved. V was trimmed by 4 bases and J by 0 bases, leaving 16 bases between them. Per germline, CDR1 SGHDT and CDR2 YYEEEE. The CDR3 is 17 amino acids. The CDR3 region is CASSLNFVPTNTGELFF. CDR3 sequence (DNA): TGTGCCAGCAGCCTGAATTTTGTTCCGACGAACACCGGGGAGCTGTTTTTT.

CDR3 DNA: TGTGCCAGCAGTTTAAATTACGGCTACGAGCAGTACTTC. Translated: CASSLNYGYEQYF. The chain is built from TRBV27 and TRBJ2-7; unclear D gene. Trimming left V 2 bases short and J 3 bases short, with 8 bases between. Germline loops: CDR1 MNHEY, CDR2 SMNVEV (reference sequence). The CDR3 length is 13 residues.

This clonotype was counted many times. The genes are TRBV7-9 and TRBJ2-2, with unresolved D. The CDR3 sequence is 15 residues long. Looked up from germline, CDR1 is SEHNR and CDR2 is FQNEAQ (reference sequence). Trimming removed 0 bases from V and 2 bases from J, with 7 bases in between. The CDR3 nucleotides read TGTGCCAGCAGCTTAGCTTTAGTTAACACCGGGGAGCTGTTTTTT. Amino acids: CASSLALVNTGELFF.

This clonotype has more than one count but fewer than ten. Here the CDR3 reads CASSPPGQGPTEAFF. The DNA for the CDR3 is TGTGCCAGCAGCCCTCCGGGACAGGGGCCAACTGAAGCTTTCTTT. V usage is TRBV5-4 and J usage is TRBJ1-1; 10 bases fit TRBD1. V gave up 4 bases and J gave up 5 bases; unmatched junction bases: 8. This CDR3 spans 15 amino acids. Per germline, CDR1 SGHNT and CDR2 YYREEE (reference sequence).

This clonotype was seen a handful of times. The chain has TRBV28 and TRBJ2-7; 10 positions agree with TRBD2. The V segment lost 6 bases and the J segment 7 bases; nucleotides outside the gene matches: 9. Looked up from germline, CDR1 is MDHEN and CDR2 is SYDVKM. This CDR3 contains 14 residues. CDR3 DNA: TGTGCCAGCAGCCCCTTACAGGGACTAGCGGAGCAGTACTTC. It is translated as CASSPLQGLAEQYF.

In this sample, this clonotype turned up many times. This chain joins TRBV6-5 and TRBJ2-1; D is ambiguous. The CDR3 is made up of 14 amino acids. V lost 0 bases to trimming and J lost 7 bases, with 10 bases between them. Germline CDR1 MNHEY, CDR2 SVGAGI. CDR3 coding DNA: TGTGCCAGCAGTTACTCCGATACGGTTAATGAGCAGTTCTTC. Protein: CASSYSDTVNEQFF.

The chain carries TRBV20-1 and TRBJ1-1, with D tentatively TRBD1 (5 bases). The CDR3 covers 14 residues. Per the germline V gene, CDR1 is DFQATT and CDR2 is SNEGSKA (reference sequence). The ends were cut back, 1 base at V and 5 bases at J, with 14 bases in the middle. CDR3 residues: CSARGGISGTEAFF. The DNA of the CDR3 is TGCAGTGCTAGAGGGGGAATCTCAGGGACTGAAGCTTTCTTT.